Listed below are T cell receptor beta chains from one sample, sequenced in a study of PD-1 blockade in classical Hodgkin lymphoma. Generated by immunoSEQ multiplex PCR, the TCRdb table keeps only in-frame clones and is missing some. The sample holds 20,000 to 30,000 clones, more than 80% seen once. Sequences were derived from peripheral blood mononuclear cells (PBMCs), sampled before the second cycle of nivolumab. The source of these receptors is a human donor with classical Hodgkin lymphoma. Both conserved end residues are part of each CDR3. D genes are given only for firm matches. Not all rows give a size; the values are once, few, many and, for expanded clones, a class.

clone_size cdr3_length d_call j_call v_call cdr3_nt cdr3_aa
NA 15 TRBD2 TRBJ2-3 TRBV6-4 TGTGCCAGCAGTAGAGCGGGGGGGCTGGAGGATACGCAGTATTTT CASSRAGGLEDTQYF
NA 16 NA TRBJ2-3 TRBV5-1 TGCGCCAGCAGCTTGGAAGGACGTTCCATCACAGATACGCAGTATTTT CASSLEGRSITDTQYF
NA 13 NA TRBJ1-1 TRBV28 TGTGCCAGCAGCATTTTAGGGTGGACTGAAGCTTTCTTT CASSILGWTEAFF
NA 14 NA TRBJ1-2 TRBV5-5 TGTGCCAGCAGCTTGGCAAGATACTTCGGAAACTACACCTTC CASSLARYFGNYTF
NA 17 NA TRBJ2-2 TRBV14 TGTGCCAGCAGCCCTAAAGCCAGACTAGGGGGGACCGGGGAGCTGTTTTTT CASSPKARLGGTGELFF
NA 15 TRBD2 TRBJ2-3 TRBV19 TGTGCCTCATCTAGCGGGGGGACTAGCACAGATACGCAGTATTTT CASSSGGTSTDTQYF
NA 14 NA TRBJ1-1 TRBV5-5 TGTGCCAGCAGCTTGGGCTCTGGGTTGCTCGAAGCTTTCTTT CASSLGSGLLEAFF
once 14 NA TRBJ1-3 TRBV28 TGTGCCAGCAGTTCCCCCAATCAAAGGGACACCATATATTTT CASSSPNQRDTIYF
NA 16 TRBD2 TRBJ2-1 TRBV5-1 TGCGCCAGCAGCAGCCACGGGGGGGCCTTTGTGTATGAGCAGTTCTTC CASSSHGGAFVYEQFF
NA 11 NA TRBJ2-7 TRBV29-1 TGCAGCTCGCGACAGGGAGGCGAGCAGTACTTC CSSRQGGEQYF
NA 13 NA TRBJ1-6 TRBV10-3 TGTGCCATCAGCGAGGGGAATTATTCACCCCTCCACTTT CAISEGNYSPLHF
NA 15 TRBD1 TRBJ2-5 TRBV27 TGTGCCAGCAGTTTGGACAGGGGGCCTCAAGAGACCCAGTACTTC CASSLDRGPQETQYF
few 14 TRBD2 TRBJ2-5 TRBV7-2 TGTGCCAGCAGCCCCGGGGGGGCCCAAGAGACCCAGTACTTC CASSPGGAQETQYF
NA 11 NA TRBJ2-7 TRBV6-5 TGTGCCAGCCAGGGCCTCGGCGAGCAGTACTTC CASQGLGEQYF
once 14 NA TRBJ2-2 TRBV9 TGTGCCAGCAGCACCCGACAGTACACCGGGGAGCTGTTTTTT CASSTRQYTGELFF
NA 14 TRBD2 TRBJ2-1 TRBV9 TGTGCCAGCAGCGTCTGGACTAGTGGGGATGAGCAGTTCTTC CASSVWTSGDEQFF
NA 12 NA TRBJ1-5 TRBV27 TGTGCCAGCAGTTTGGCAGGGCAGCCCCAGCATTTT CASSLAGQPQHF
NA 16 TRBD1 TRBJ1-4 TRBV28 TGTGCCAGCAGTTCTAACTACAGGGGGATTAATGAAAAACTGTTTTTT CASSSNYRGINEKLFF
NA 15 TRBD2 TRBJ2-7 TRBV4-1 TGCGCCAGCAGCCAACTGGCGGGGGGATGCTACGAGCAGTACTTC CASSQLAGGCYEQYF
NA 14 TRBD1 TRBJ1-1 TRBV29-1 TGCAGCGTTGACCCCGGGACAGGGCGAACTGAAGCTTTCTTT CSVDPGTGRTEAFF
NA 12 NA TRBJ1-1 TRBV2 TGTGCCAGCAGTGCGGGGACGCCTGAAGCTTTCTTT CASSAGTPEAFF
NA 15 NA TRBJ1-1 TRBV18 TGTGCCAGCTCACGGGGGGGAGACAGGAGGACTGAAGCTTTCTTT CASSRGGDRRTEAFF
NA 15 NA TRBJ2-5 TRBV7-2 TGTGCCAGCAGCTTAACTTCGGGGGCGGGGGAGACCCAGTACTTC CASSLTSGAGETQYF